This entry lists 25 T cell receptor beta chains sequenced from one sample in a study of human T cells and chemical hapten exposure. Time point reported: pre-sensitization, week 0. Treatment meaning: therapeutic diphenylcyclopropenone sensitization with weekly scalp DPC. TCRdb reanalysed the RACE reads using MiXCR and keeps one entry per CDR3 protein. The repertoire holds 87,000 or so distinct CDR3 sequences, with 8% to 10% as singletons. Source: whole blood, taken in connection with sensitization to the hapten diphenylcyclopropenone (DPC). These receptors all come from a woman aged 40 to 50 with alopecia areata. Some clones in this sample may be carry-over from other donors' samples.

This clonotype was seen a few times. This rearrangement joins TRBV5-1 to TRBJ2-7; weak D call: TRBD2 (6 bases). The CDR3 length is 14 residues. CDR1 and CDR2 (germline): SGHRS, YFSETQ. The V end lost 3 bases, the J end lost 6 bases, and 16 bases lay between the germline ends. The CDR3 nucleotides are TGCGCCAGCAGCTCCCTTGGAGGGCCCGGCGAGCAGTACTTC. It codes for CASSSLGGPGEQYF.

This clonotype was detected many times. The rearrangement uses TRBV12-3 or TRBV12-4 and TRBJ2-5, with D maybe TRBD1 (5 bases). The CDR3 length is 14 residues. Trimming shortened V by 2 bases and J by 6 bases, and 13 bases separated the two germline ends. The CDR3 reads CASSLLPGQKTQYF. CDR3 DNA sequence: TGTGCCAGCAGTTTACTCCCAGGGCAGAAGACCCAGTACTTC.

This clonotype was counted ten times or more. The J gene is TRBJ2-3, the V gene TRBV4-1; D is perhaps TRBD1 (6 bases). Looked up from germline, CDR1 is MGHRA and CDR2 is YSYEKL. There are 15 residues in the CDR3. The ends were cut back, 5 bases at V and 6 bases at J, with 18 bases in the middle. The CDR3 spells CASSADSGALDTQYF. The CDR3 nucleotides read TGCGCCAGCAGCGCGGATTCAGGGGCGCTGGATACGCAGTATTTT.

This clonotype has ten or more counts. The V gene is TRBV4-3, the J gene TRBJ1-3; D uncertain. With 1 base removed from V and 1 base from J, the gap between germline ends came to 5 bases. The germline V gene has CDR1 LGHNA and CDR2 YSLEER. CDR3 length equals 14 residues. In nucleotides, the CDR3 is TGCGCCAGCAGCCAAGGATGGTCTGGAAACACCATATATTTT. Its protein product is CASSQGWSGNTIYF.

The CDR3 region is CASSSTRLERVGELFF. Written as DNA, the CDR3 is TGTGCCAGCAGTTCCACCCGACTAGAAAGGGTCGGGGAGCTGTTTTTT. V gene TRBV12-3 or TRBV12-4 combines with J gene TRBJ2-2, with TRBD2 as a possible D gene (6 bases). Trimming pared 4 bases from V and 7 bases from J, leaving 19 bases between. The CDR3 is made up of 16 amino acids.

The table lists this clonotype with a few counts. The V and J genes are TRBV6-5 and TRBJ1-6; D is unclear. Per the germline V gene, CDR1 is MNHEY and CDR2 is SVGAGI. V was trimmed by 0 bases and J by 6 bases, leaving 9 bases between them. This CDR3 region has 15 residues. The CDR3 DNA sequence: TGTGCCAGCAGTTACTCCGGAACCTCTAATTCACCCCTCCACTTT. Protein sequence: CASSYSGTSNSPLHF.

The chain recombines TRBV20-1 with TRBJ1-2; TRBD1 matches 9 bases. V trimming: 6 bases; J trimming: 2 bases; junction bases outside the gene matches: 7. Germline-derived CDR1 and CDR2 are DFQATT and SNEGSKA (reference sequence). The CDR3 covers 14 residues. CDR3 sequence reads: CSAAPGTGNYGYTF. For the CDR3, the DNA is TGCAGTGCCGCCCCCGGGACAGGGAACTATGGCTACACCTTC.

In its sample, this clonotype was seen many times. In DNA, the CDR3 is TGCAGCGTCGAGGAGGGGGGGCAGTATTTT. Amino acids: CSVEEGGQYF. The chain is built from TRBV29-1 and TRBJ2-3; D tentatively fits TRBD1 or TRBD2 (6 bases each). The V end was cut by 6 bases, the J end by 11 bases, with 12 bases between. This CDR3 comprises 10 residues. The germline gives CDR1 SQVTM, CDR2 ANQGSEA.

This clonotype has just a few counts. For the CDR3, the DNA is TGCAGTGCTAGAGGTCATAGGGGGGGACCTTCCCCCTCTTATAGCAATCAGCCCCAGCATTTT. Its protein product is CSARGHRGGPSPSYSNQPQHF. V gene TRBV20-1 combines with J gene TRBJ1-5; D might be TRBD1 (6 bases). This CDR3 contains 21 residues. V was cut by 1 base and J by 0 bases, with 28 bases left in between. Germline loops: CDR1 DFQATT, CDR2 SNEGSKA (reference sequence).

This clonotype appeared a few times. The rearrangement uses TRBV5-1 and TRBJ2-7; a possible D gene is TRBD2 (5 bases). V was pared by 0 bases and J by 7 bases, with 17 bases between. The length of the CDR3 is 15 residues. Germline lookup yields CDR1 SGHRS and CDR2 YFSETQ. The CDR3 sequence: CASSLALGKSGEQYF. The CDR3 nucleotides are TGCGCCAGCAGCTTGGCCCTCGGGAAATCGGGGGAGCAGTACTTC.

This clonotype was seen a handful of times. The chain uses TRBV19 and TRBJ1-2, with 10 bases matching TRBD1. Unmatched junction bases numbered 13, after V lost 4 bases and J lost 5 bases. This CDR3 region has 17 residues. Germline V gives CDR1 LNHDA, CDR2 SQIVND (reference sequence). The DNA of the CDR3 is TGTGCCAGTAGTACCGGGACAGGGGCGACCCGTTATTATGGCTACACCTTC. It is translated as CASSTGTGATRYYGYTF.

The count of this clonotype is one. Given a much more abundant clone one base away, this may be a read error. The chain is built from TRBV12-3 or TRBV12-4 and TRBJ2-1; D not resolved. V lost 8 bases to trimming and J lost 2 bases, with 19 bases between them. The CDR3 totals 16 residues. The CDR3 nucleotides are TGTGCCAGCTCCGTCGGGTCTGGGCCCCCCTACAATGAGCAGTTCTTC. Translated, it gives CASSVGSGPPYNEQFF.

This clonotype has ten or more counts. The V call is TRBV18, the J call TRBJ2-1, with D perhaps given as TRBD1 or TRBD2 (5 bases each). Trimming pared 0 bases from V and 3 bases from J, leaving 12 bases between. The CDR3 extends over 16 amino acids. Germline lookup yields CDR1 KGHSH and CDR2 LQKENI. CDR3 sequence: CASSPPGTAVYNEQFF. DNA for the CDR3: TGTGCCAGCTCACCACCCGGGACCGCAGTCTACAATGAGCAGTTCTTC.

This clonotype has at least ten counts. The gene calls are TRBV24-1 and TRBJ2-2; unclear D gene. CDR1 is KGHDR, CDR2 SFDVKD, per germline. The CDR3 is made up of 14 amino acids. Trimming pared 5 bases from V and 1 base from J, leaving 7 bases between. CDR3: CATSASKNTGELFF. As DNA, the CDR3 is TGTGCCACCAGTGCGTCAAAGAACACCGGGGAGCTGTTTTTT.

The rearrangement joins TRBV12-3 or TRBV12-4 to TRBJ1-1, with D tentatively TRBD1 (6 bases). V was cut by 4 bases and J by 8 bases, with 8 bases left in between. This CDR3 is built from 11 residues. The CDR3 DNA reads TGTGCCAGCAGTTGGACAGCCGAAGCTTTCTTT. The encoded protein is CASSWTAEAFF.

This clonotype showed up just a few times. The genes are TRBV6-5 and TRBJ2-5; 8 nucleotides match TRBD2. The V segment lost 6 bases and the J segment 2 bases; nucleotides outside the gene matches: 5. The CDR3 extends over 14 amino acids. Per germline, CDR1 MNHEY and CDR2 SVGAGI. The CDR3 nucleotides read TGTGCCAGCAGGCAAAGCGGGGGTCAAGAGACCCAGTACTTC. Translated: CASRQSGGQETQYF.

The V gene is TRBV6-5, the J gene TRBJ2-7; 12 nucleotides align to TRBD2. V was pared by 1 base and J by 2 bases, with 3 bases of the junction left unmatched. The germline CDR1 and CDR2 sequences are MNHEY and SVGAGI. This CDR3 is 16 amino acids long. CDR3 nucleotides: TGTGCCAGCAGTTACTTATCTAGCGGGGGGGCCTACGAGCAGTACTTC. It specifies CASSYLSSGGAYEQYF.

A few counts support this clonotype. CDR3 sequence reads: CASSYPVRGGDTQYF. The CDR3 DNA is TGTGCCAGCAGTTACCCCGTCCGGGGGGGCGATACGCAGTATTTT. V and J are TRBV28 and TRBJ2-3; 8 bases map to TRBD2. CDR3 length equals 15 residues. J gave up 6 bases and V 4 bases, and 9 bases lay outside the gene matches. The germline CDR1 and CDR2 sequences are MDHEN and SYDVKM.

This chain links TRBV29-1 with TRBJ2-2; D is uncertain. The CDR3 consists of 12 residues. From germline, CDR1 is SQVTM and CDR2 ANQGSEA. V gave up 7 bases and J gave up 8 bases, with 14 bases separating them. The CDR3 DNA sequence: TGCAGCGCCCTGTTGGGAAGGGGGGAGCTGTTTTTT. Translated, it gives CSALLGRGELFF.

This clonotype showed up many times. The chain has TRBV4-3 and TRBJ2-5, with D perhaps TRBD1 (6 bases). The CDR3 runs 15 residues. Germline V CDR1 and CDR2: LGHNA, YSLEER. V was cut by 4 bases and J by 5 bases, with 17 bases left in between. The CDR3 spells CASSREPGQRETQYF. The CDR3 DNA sequence: TGCGCCAGCAGCCGGGAACCGGGACAAAGGGAGACCCAGTACTTC.

This chain connects TRBV2 to TRBJ2-3, with D perhaps TRBD1 or TRBD2 (7 bases each). Germline loops: CDR1 SNHLY, CDR2 FYNNEI. Trimming cost V 9 bases and J 3 bases, with 13 bases left between them. The CDR3 has 13 amino acids. The CDR3, as DNA: TGTGCCAGGGGAGGGGGCTTAACAGATACGCAGTATTTT. This codes for CARGGGLTDTQYF. The whole variable domain, filled in from reference TRBV2 and TRBJ2-3, reads EPEVTQTPSHQVTQMGQEVILRCVPISNHLYFYWYRQILGQKVEFLVSFYNNEISEKSEIFDDQFSVERPDGSNFTLKIRSTKLEDSAMYFCARGGGLTDTQYFGPGTRLTVL.

J is TRBJ2-3 and V is TRBV12-3 or TRBV12-4, with 12 bases matching TRBD2. This CDR3 is built from 16 residues. V gave up 5 bases and J gave up 2 bases; unmatched junction bases: 5. The CDR3 is CASSLGLAGLTDTQYF. The CDR3 DNA follows: TGTGCCAGCAGTCTCGGACTAGCGGGGCTCACAGATACGCAGTATTTT.

The rearrangement uses TRBV4-2 and TRBJ1-2; 8 bases are shared with TRBD1. Germline V lookup: CDR1 LGHNA, CDR2 YNFKEQ. The CDR3 loop spans 15 amino acids. J gave up 3 bases and V 1 base, and 4 bases lay outside the gene matches. This CDR3 reads CASSQVSRGHYGYTF. The CDR3 bases are TGTGCCAGCAGCCAAGTAAGCAGGGGGCACTATGGCTACACCTTC.

This clonotype was seen once. The chain couples TRBV3-1 to TRBJ1-5; a possible D gene is TRBD1 (5 bases). The V and J ends lost 0 bases and 10 bases respectively, with 25 bases between them. The CDR3 has 18 amino acids. The germline V gene encodes CDR1 LGHDT and CDR2 YNNKEL (reference sequence). The CDR3, as DNA: TGTGCCAGCAGCCAAGAGAGGGCGGAGATCGGACATCCCACCCCCCAGCATTTT. This encodes CASSQERAEIGHPTPQHF. The full variable domain, its missing parts supplied by reference TRBV3-1 and TRBJ1-5, is DTAVSQTPKYLVTQMGNDKSIKCEQNLGHDTMYWYKQDSKKFLKIMFSYNNKELIINETVPNRFSPKSPDKAHLNLHINSLELGDSAVYFCASSQERAEIGHPTPQHFGDGTRLSIL.

V and J are TRBV11-2 and TRBJ2-1; D is undetermined. Trimming cost V 1 base and J 5 bases, with 12 bases left between them. This CDR3 spans 15 amino acids. CDR1 and CDR2 from the germline V gene are SGHAT and FQNNGV. CDR3 bases: TGTGCCAGCAGCTTAGGGCCCCAGGACCACAATGAGCAGTTCTTC. It yields the protein CASSLGPQDHNEQFF.